The rows below give T cell receptor beta chains drawn from one sample of a study of T cell responses to AZD1222 COVID-19 vaccine. TCRdb's copy holds only in-frame clones and misses some; the assay was immunoSEQ multiplex PCR. The table records around 100,000 clones, around nine tenths of them present only once. Sequenced material: peripheral blood, taken on day 0 of AZD1222 vaccination. Receptor source: an adult in good health. The CDR3 runs from the conserved cysteine through the conserved F or W. Each record gives: V gene, D gene, J gene, clone size, CDR3 DNA, CDR3 protein. The D gene is left open where the match is weak. Expanded clones are given a class, and other clones once, few, many or no size at all.

>TRBV24-1|.|TRBJ1-2|.
TGTGCCACCAGTGAGTCAGTCGGTCCAGCCAGCGGCTACACCTTC
CATSESVGPASGYTF
>TRBV6-6|.|TRBJ2-6|few
TGTGCCAGCAGTAATAGGGGCTCTGGGGCCAACGTCCTGACTTTC
CASSNRGSGANVLTF
>TRBV28|TRBD2|TRBJ2-7|.
TGTGCCAGCAGTCCCCGGACTAGCGGGAGCTCCTACGAGCAGTACTTC
CASSPRTSGSSYEQYF
>TRBV28|TRBD1|TRBJ1-1|.
TGTGCCAGCAGCCCGGGACAGGGAGCGCTAACGGGAGCTTTCTTT
CASSPGQGALTGAFF
>TRBV19|TRBD1|TRBJ2-1|.
TGTGCCAGTAGTATAGTAAGGGACAGGGGTAAGAATGAGCAGTTCTTC
CASSIVRDRGKNEQFF
>TRBV5-6|TRBD1|TRBJ1-5|.
TGTGCCAGCAGCGTGACAGGGAGCGGCAATCAGCCCCAGCATTTT
CASSVTGSGNQPQHF
>TRBV9|.|TRBJ2-3|.
TGTGCCAGCAGCGTAGAGCCCCTCACAGATACGCAGTATTTT
CASSVEPLTDTQYF
>TRBV5-1|.|TRBJ1-1|once
TGCGCCAGCAGCTTATCCGGGACGAAGGCTTTCTTT
CASSLSGTKAFF
>TRBV9|.|TRBJ1-5|.
TGTGCCAGCAGCCTCCGGGGGGTCGGCAATCAGCCCCAGCATTTT
CASSLRGVGNQPQHF
>TRBV10-3|TRBD1|TRBJ1-2|.
TGTGCCATCAGTGAGTCCAGGGGGAGTGGCTACACCTTC
CAISESRGSGYTF